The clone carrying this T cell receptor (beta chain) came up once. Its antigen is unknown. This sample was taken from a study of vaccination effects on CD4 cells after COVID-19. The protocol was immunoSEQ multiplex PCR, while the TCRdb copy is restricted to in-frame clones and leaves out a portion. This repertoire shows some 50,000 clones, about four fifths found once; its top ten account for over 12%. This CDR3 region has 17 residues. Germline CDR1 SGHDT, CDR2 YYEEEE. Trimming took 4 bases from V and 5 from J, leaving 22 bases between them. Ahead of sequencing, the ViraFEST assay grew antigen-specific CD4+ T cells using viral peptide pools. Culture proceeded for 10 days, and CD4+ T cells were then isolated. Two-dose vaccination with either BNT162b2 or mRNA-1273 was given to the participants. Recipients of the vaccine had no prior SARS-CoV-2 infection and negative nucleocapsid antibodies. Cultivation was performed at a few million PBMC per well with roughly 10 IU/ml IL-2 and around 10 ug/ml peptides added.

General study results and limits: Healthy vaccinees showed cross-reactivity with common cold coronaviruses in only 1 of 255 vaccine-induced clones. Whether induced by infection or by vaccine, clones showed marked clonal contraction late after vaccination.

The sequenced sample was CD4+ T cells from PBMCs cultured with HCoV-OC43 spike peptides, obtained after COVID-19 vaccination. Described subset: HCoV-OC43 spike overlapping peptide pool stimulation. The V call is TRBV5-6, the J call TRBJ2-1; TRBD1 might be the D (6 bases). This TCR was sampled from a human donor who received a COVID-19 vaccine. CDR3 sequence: CASSPMSQRQVNNEQFF. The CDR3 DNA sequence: TGTGCCAGCAGCCCCATGAGCCAAAGACAGGTTAACAATGAGCAGTTCTTC.